A single sample is the source of the 14 T cell receptor beta chains below, sequenced in a study of OX40 agonist ivuxolimab in advanced cancers. The data were produced by immunoSEQ multiplex PCR, yet TCRdb's version contains in-frame clones alone and is incomplete. The profile shows under 20,000 clones, around 70% of them singletons. The specimen comprised CD4+ or CD8+ T cells sorted from blood, sampled in a trial of the OX40 agonist ivuxolimab. These receptors were taken from an adult with an advanced solid tumor such as melanoma, head and neck, liver or kidney cancer.

The CDR3 DNA follows: TGTGCCAGCAGTTCCCTGGGGCTAGCGGGACCCATAACAGATACGCAGTATTTT. This codes for CASSSLGLAGPITDTQYF. The chain combines TRBV27 with TRBJ2-3, with 9 bases identical to TRBD2. The CDR3 is 18 amino acids. V shed 4 bases and J 3 bases; nucleotides not matched to a gene: 14. CDR1 is MNHEY, CDR2 SMNVEV, per germline (reference sequence).

This clone was seen a single time. This sequence joins TRBV28 and TRBJ2-6; D is unclear. Germline assignment: CDR1 MDHEN and CDR2 SYDVKM. The V gene lost 6 bases and the J gene lost 1 base, with 7 bases spanning the gap. There are 14 residues in the CDR3. DNA for the CDR3: TGTGCCAGCAGGGAATTGTCTGGGGCCAACGTCCTGACTTTC. Its protein product is CASRELSGANVLTF.

The gene calls are TRBV15 and TRBJ2-1; 10 bases are a match to TRBD1. The germline gives CDR1 LNHNV, CDR2 YYDKDF (reference sequence). The CDR3 sequence is 17 residues long. V dropped 3 bases and J dropped 9; count of bases not matched to a gene: 14. CDR3 sequence: CATSSPLRDRGGGEQFF. Here the CDR3 DNA reads TGTGCCACCAGCAGTCCCCTCCGGGACAGGGGAGGGGGTGAGCAGTTCTTC.

Only one count was recorded for this clone. The rearrangement links TRBV13 to TRBJ2-5; 8 nucleotides align to TRBD1. The length of the CDR3 is 14 residues. V lost 4 bases to trimming and J lost 5 bases; unmatched junction nucleotides: 6. Germline CDR1 reads PRHDT; CDR2 reads FYEKMQ (reference sequence). The CDR3 here is CASSSQGAEETQYF. For the CDR3, the DNA is TGTGCCAGCAGCTCTCAGGGGGCGGAGGAGACCCAGTACTTC.

The chain combines TRBV28 with TRBJ1-5; unclear D gene. The length of the CDR3 is 14 residues. Germline V gives CDR1 MDHEN, CDR2 SYDVKM. Trimming cost V 3 bases and J 0 bases, with 6 bases left between them. Here the CDR3 DNA reads TGTGCCAGCAGTTTCAGAGATAGCAATCAGCCCCAGCATTTT. Encoded protein: CASSFRDSNQPQHF.

The CDR3 protein is CASSSGTGTTEAFF. In DNA, the CDR3 is TGCGCCAGCAGCTCAGGGACAGGGACCACTGAAGCTTTCTTT. The V gene is TRBV5-1, the J gene TRBJ1-1; TRBD1 agrees at 9 bases. The V gene end was trimmed by 3 bases and the J gene end by 4 bases; junction bases not matched to a gene: 4. Per germline, CDR1 SGHRS and CDR2 YFSETQ. The CDR3 covers 14 residues. Variable domain in full (rest from reference TRBV5-1 and TRBJ1-1): KAGVTQTPRYLIKTRGQQVTLSCSPISGHRSVSWYQQTPGQGLQFLFEYFSETQRNKGNFPGRFSGRQFSNSRSEMNVSTLELGDSALYLCASSSGTGTTEAFFGQGTRLTVV.

The V and J genes are TRBV30 and TRBJ1-2; D call uncertain. Trimming took 4 bases from V and 2 from J, leaving 14 bases between them. There are 14 residues in the CDR3. CDR1 is GTSNPN and CDR2 is SVGIG in the germline V gene (reference sequence). The CDR3 loop reads CAWIKDGLNYGYTF. In DNA, the CDR3 is TGTGCCTGGATCAAGGACGGGTTGAACTATGGCTACACCTTC.

This clone is a singleton in its sample. The rearrangement joins TRBV11-3 to TRBJ2-4, with TRBD2 matching over 9 bases. Germline CDR1 is SGHNT and CDR2 is YENEEA. This CDR3 region has 18 residues. The J segment lost 0 bases and the V segment lost 5 bases, leaving 11 bases of the junction unmatched. CDR3 protein: CASSPVGSGSGAKNIQYF. The CDR3 DNA reads as TGTGCCAGCAGCCCAGTAGGTAGCGGGAGTGGAGCCAAAAACATTCAGTACTTC.

The chain carries TRBV2 and TRBJ1-4; a possible D gene is TRBD1 (5 bases). The CDR3 totals 13 residues. Germline loops: CDR1 SNHLY, CDR2 FYNNEI. V was pared by 8 bases and J by 8 bases, with 15 bases between. CDR3 residues: CASGTEGWEKLFF. The CDR3 bases are TGTGCCAGCGGTACAGAGGGGTGGGAAAAACTGTTTTTT.

This chain joins TRBV9 and TRBJ2-2; the D is unclear. The CDR3 is made up of 12 amino acids. Germline lookup yields CDR1 SGDLS and CDR2 YYNGEE. V lost 4 bases, J lost 9 bases, and 10 bases lay in between. CDR3 bases: TGTGCCAGCAGCTCTCGTGAGTGGGAGCTGTTTTTT. Residues: CASSSREWELFF.

The chain recombines TRBV11-2 with TRBJ1-1, with 9 bases aligning to TRBD1. Germline V gene sequence: CDR1 SGHAT, CDR2 FQNNGV. This CDR3 comprises 15 residues. V was pared by 4 bases and J by 3 bases, with 6 bases of the junction left unmatched. The CDR3 here is CASSSLDRGDTEAFF. CDR3 nucleotide sequence: TGTGCCAGCAGCTCCCTCGACAGGGGGGACACTGAAGCTTTCTTT.

V is TRBV28 and J is TRBJ1-3; 7 bases map to TRBD1. This CDR3 comprises 15 residues. With V trimmed by 3 bases and J by 4 bases, 6 bases remained unmatched. Germline V gene data show CDR1 as MDHEN and CDR2 as SYDVKM. The CDR3 reads CASSFATGMGNTIYF. CDR3 DNA: TGTGCCAGCAGTTTTGCGACAGGGATGGGAAACACCATATATTTT.

The chain joins TRBV2 to TRBJ2-5; 10 nucleotides match TRBD2. The germline V gene encodes CDR1 SNHLY and CDR2 FYNNEI. The CDR3 sequence is 16 residues long. Trimming took 3 bases from V and 5 from J; bases not matched to a gene: 9. The CDR3 bases are TGTGCCAGCAGTGACGCGGCTAGCGGGAGATCGGAGACCCAGTACTTC. Protein product: CASSDAASGRSETQYF.

V usage is TRBV7-3 and J usage is TRBJ1-5, with D possibly matching TRBD1 (6 bases). The CDR3 is 13 amino acids. V was cut by 4 bases and J by 7 bases, with 11 bases left in between. Germline assignment: CDR1 SGHTA and CDR2 FQGTGA. CDR3 DNA: TGTGCCAGCAGCTCCGCAGGGGTCCAGCCCCAGCATTTT. Protein sequence: CASSSAGVQPQHF.